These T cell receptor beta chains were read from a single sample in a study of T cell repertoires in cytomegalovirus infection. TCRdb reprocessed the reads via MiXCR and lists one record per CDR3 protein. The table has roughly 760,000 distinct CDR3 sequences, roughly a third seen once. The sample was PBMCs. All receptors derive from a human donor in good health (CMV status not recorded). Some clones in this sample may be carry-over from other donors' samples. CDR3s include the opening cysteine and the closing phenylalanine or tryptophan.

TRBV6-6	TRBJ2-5	CASSRTSGGAQETQYF
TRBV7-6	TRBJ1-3	CASSLVQGLNTIYF
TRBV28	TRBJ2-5	CASSLGDSKETQYF
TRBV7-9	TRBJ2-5	CASSFVLGPQETQYF
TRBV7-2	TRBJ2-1	CASSGGVGASGADNEQFF
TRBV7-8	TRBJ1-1	CASSLGLHTEAFF
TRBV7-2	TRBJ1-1	CASSSPMRNTEAFF
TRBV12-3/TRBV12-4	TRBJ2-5	CATEDSKETQYF
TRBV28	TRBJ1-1	CSSSDPGMNTEAFF
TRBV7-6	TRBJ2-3	CASSSRTSGGADTQYF
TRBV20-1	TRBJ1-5	CSARDTHQPQHF
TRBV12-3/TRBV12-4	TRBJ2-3	CASRDKADTQYF
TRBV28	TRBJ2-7	CASSLTSGISYEQYF
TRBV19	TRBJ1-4	CASSTGGSSTNEKLFF
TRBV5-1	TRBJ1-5	CASRRDSSSNQPQHF
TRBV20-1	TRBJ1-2	CSARDLRGGDGYTF
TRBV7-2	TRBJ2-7	CASSLSSSPGVPTYEQYF
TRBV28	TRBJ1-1	CASSGPTGATFF
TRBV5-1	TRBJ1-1	CASSGGVYTEAFF
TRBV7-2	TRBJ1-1	CASSSYSEALF
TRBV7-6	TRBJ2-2	CASSSYGELFF
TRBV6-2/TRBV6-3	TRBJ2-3	CASSYRGGEASTDTQYF
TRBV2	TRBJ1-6	CASGEGRTSYNSPLHF
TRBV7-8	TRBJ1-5	CASSPGQGRRHF
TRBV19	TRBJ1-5	CASSDPSRSVFYQPQHF
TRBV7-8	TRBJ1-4	CDSSLWAGKDEKLFF
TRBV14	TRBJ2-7	CASSQDRYRGSYEQYF
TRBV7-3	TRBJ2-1	CASSLTGVAEQFF
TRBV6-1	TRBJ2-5	CASRDETQYF
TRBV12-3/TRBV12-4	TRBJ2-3	CASSPQGRGTDTQYF
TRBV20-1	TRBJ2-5	CSAPARLSGRPGGETQYF
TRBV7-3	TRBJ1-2	CASSRRDRVRGSGYTF
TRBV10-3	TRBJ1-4	CATRTGGTNEKLFF
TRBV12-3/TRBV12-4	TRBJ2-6	CASTRTGANVLTF
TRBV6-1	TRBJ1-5	CASTGQGTGNQPQHF
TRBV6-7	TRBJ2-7	CASTILAGVVYEQYF
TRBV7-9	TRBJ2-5	CASSQEHRGLETQYF
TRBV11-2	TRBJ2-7	CASSLGSTGLYEQYF
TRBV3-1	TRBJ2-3	CASSQDRRTGFVDTQYF
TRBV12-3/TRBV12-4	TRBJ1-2	CASSARLRVNYGYTF
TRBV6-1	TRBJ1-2	CASRTGRVGYGYTF